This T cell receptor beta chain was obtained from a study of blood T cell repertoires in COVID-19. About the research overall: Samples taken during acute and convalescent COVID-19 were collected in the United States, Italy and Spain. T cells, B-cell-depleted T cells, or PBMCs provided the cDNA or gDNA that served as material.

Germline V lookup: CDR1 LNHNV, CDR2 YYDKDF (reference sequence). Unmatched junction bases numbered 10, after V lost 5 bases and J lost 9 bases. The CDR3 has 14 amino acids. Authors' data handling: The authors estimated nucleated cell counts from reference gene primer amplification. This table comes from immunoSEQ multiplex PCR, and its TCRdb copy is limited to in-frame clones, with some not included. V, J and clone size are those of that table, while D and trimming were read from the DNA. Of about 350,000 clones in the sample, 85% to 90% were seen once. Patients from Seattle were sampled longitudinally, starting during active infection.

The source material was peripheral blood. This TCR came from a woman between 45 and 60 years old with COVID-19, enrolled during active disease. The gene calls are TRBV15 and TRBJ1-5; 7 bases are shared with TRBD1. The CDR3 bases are TGTGCCACCAGCGCGGGACAGCGAATTCTGCCCCAGCATTTT. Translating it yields CATSAGQRILPQHF.